This paragraph reports one TCR beta chain. The source of the sample is a study of radiation and T cells in renal cell carcinoma. V was cut by 3 bases and J by 0 bases, with 6 bases left in between. The CDR3 is made up of 13 amino acids. From germline, CDR1 is GTSNPN and CDR2 SVGIG (reference sequence). Only in-frame clones appear in the TCRdb table, and some are missing; sequencing was by immunoSEQ multiplex PCR. The sample consists of about 150,000 clones, roughly 86% of them appearing once. The time point denotes: blood 2 weeks post-SBRT. Treatment here: 15 Gy SBRT to primary tumor, nephrectomy 4 weeks later.

Sequenced here: blood, sampled from a patient whose treatment included radiotherapy and nephrectomy. The source is a woman aged 45 to 65 with renal cell carcinoma. The chain carries TRBV30 and TRBJ1-3; D call uncertain. The CDR3 nucleotides are TGTGCCTGGAGCACGCTCTCTGGAAACACCATATATTTT. Residues: CAWSTLSGNTIYF.